The sequence of this TCR beta chain was determined in a study of cytomegalovirus exposure and HLA in healthy donors. Study-level results: In a later analysis, about 17,000 TCR beta sequences were associated with HLA alleles at 0.05 false discovery rate.

The germline V gene has CDR1 SGHTA and CDR2 FQGNSA. V shed 5 bases, J shed 0 bases, and the junction held 4 bases outside the gene matches. CDR3 length equals 16 residues. A word on this clone: As yet, its antigen is unknown.

PCR primers comprised 60 Vbeta and 13 Jbeta primers. The assay was immunoSEQ multiplex PCR, and TCRdb's table has in-frame clones only and misses some. The sample shows some 170,000 clones, less than 90% of them seen only once. The chain is built from TRBV7-2 and TRBJ1-3; 10 bases align to TRBD1. What was sequenced was PBMCs. This clonotype was sampled from a man in his fifties or sixties in good health and CMV-seropositive. The CDR3 DNA is TGTGCCAGCAGCGTGGACAGGGGGACCTCTGGAAACACCATATATTTT. This gives the protein CASSVDRGTSGNTIYF.